Described below is a single T cell receptor (beta chain) sequence and its context. Its antigen is undetermined. A junction boundary mismatches the germline segment, possibly from a read error. This sample stems from a study of cytomegalovirus exposure and HLA in healthy donors. Study as a whole: An early data release held approximately 85 million unique TCRs from HLA-typed donors.

PCR amplification relied on 60 Vbeta primers (plus 13 Jbeta primers). Using immunoSEQ multiplex PCR, the repertoire was profiled, and TCRdb retains in-frame clones only, with some absent. The sample consists of 250,000 to 350,000 clones, 86% of them appearing once. General observations from the study: Available immune exposure information covered CMV serostatus only. The authors later found HLA-associated TCR beta chains more clonally expanded than equally common others.

The clonotype originates from a man aged 40-49 years in good health and CMV-seropositive. Material for sequencing was PBMCs.

This CDR3 reads CSSSPRDYNQPQHF. The CDR3 coding sequence is TGTTCCAGCAGTCCTCGGGATTACAATCAGCCCCAGCATTTT. The V and J genes are TRBV7-9 and TRBJ1-5; D call uncertain. There are 14 residues in the CDR3. Germline V gene sequence: CDR1 SEHNR, CDR2 FQNEAQ (reference sequence).